This TCR beta chain was sequenced in a study of blood T cell repertoires in COVID-19. Study overall: Sites in the United States, Italy and Spain provided acute and convalescent COVID-19 samples.

This table comes from immunoSEQ multiplex PCR, and its TCRdb copy is limited to in-frame clones, with some not included. Here the sample spans around 380,000 clones, more than 75% being singletons. The study assigned cohorts using participant-reported clinical history. Donors in Cohort 3 who had recovered were those with two negative PCRs, healthcare professional clearance, or resolution of their symptoms. There are 13 residues in the CDR3. V was clipped by 5 bases and J by 6 bases, with 11 bases between them. V gene TRBV12-3 or TRBV12-4 combines with J gene TRBJ2-4, with D possibly matching TRBD1 (6 bases). This TCR was recovered from a man aged 30-40 years who had recovered from COVID-19. The sequenced sample was PBMCs or T cells enriched from blood (not recorded which). CDR3 sequence reads: CASSAGVINIQYF. The DNA for the CDR3 is TGTGCCAGCAGTGCAGGGGTGATAAACATTCAGTACTTC.